The 2 T cell receptor beta chains in this list originate from one sample, sequenced in a study of somatic mutations in cytotoxic T cells in rheumatoid arthritis (dated by TCRdb to about 2017). Preparation of the library involved the immunoSEQ multiplex PCR assay. TCRdb's version of the immuneACCESS table is confined to in-frame rearrangements and falls short of the full clone set. An unresolved V gene accounts for under half of the shortfall where checked; the remainder is of unknown origin. This sample comprises approximately 11,000 clones, roughly 85% of them detected only once. The leading ten clones occupy around a third of the sample. Sequencing input: CD8+ T cells sorted from blood. Receptor source: an adult with rheumatoid arthritis.

This rearrangement joins TRBV9 to TRBJ2-3; 10 nucleotides line up with TRBD1. V shed 7 bases, J shed 0 bases, and the junction held 5 bases outside the gene matches. Germline lookup yields CDR1 SGDLS and CDR2 YYNGEE. This CDR3 contains 15 residues. As DNA, the CDR3 is TGTGCCAGCGGGACAGGGGTATTAAGCACAGATACGCAGTATTTT. Translation gives CASGTGVLSTDTQYF.

This clone has a single count. This sequence joins TRBV7-2 and TRBJ1-2, with 7 bases aligning to TRBD1. The V gene end was trimmed by 4 bases and the J gene end by 3 bases; junction bases not matched to a gene: 11. Germline CDR1 SGHTA, CDR2 FQGNSA. The CDR3 sequence is 16 residues long. The CDR3 reads CASSSSDRSLYYGYTF. CDR3 DNA: TGTGCCAGCAGCTCTTCGGACAGGAGCTTATACTATGGCTACACCTTC.